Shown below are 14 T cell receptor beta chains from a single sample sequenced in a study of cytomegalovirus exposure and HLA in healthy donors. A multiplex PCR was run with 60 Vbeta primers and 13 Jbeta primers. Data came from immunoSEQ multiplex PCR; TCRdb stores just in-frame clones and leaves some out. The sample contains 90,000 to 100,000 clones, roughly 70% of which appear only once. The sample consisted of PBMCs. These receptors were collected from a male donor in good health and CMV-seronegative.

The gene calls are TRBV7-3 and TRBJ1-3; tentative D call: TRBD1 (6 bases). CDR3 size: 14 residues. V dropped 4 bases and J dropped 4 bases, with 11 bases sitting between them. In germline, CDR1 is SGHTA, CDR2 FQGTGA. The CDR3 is CASSSGVEGNTIYF. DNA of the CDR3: TGTGCCAGCAGCTCAGGGGTGGAAGGAAACACCATATATTTT. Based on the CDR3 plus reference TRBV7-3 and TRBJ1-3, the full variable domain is GAGVSQTPSNKVTEKGKYVELRCDPISGHTALYWYRQSLGQGPEFLIYFQGTGAADDSGLPNDRFFAVRPEGSVSTLKIQRTERGDSAVYLCASSSGVEGNTIYFGEGSWLTVV.

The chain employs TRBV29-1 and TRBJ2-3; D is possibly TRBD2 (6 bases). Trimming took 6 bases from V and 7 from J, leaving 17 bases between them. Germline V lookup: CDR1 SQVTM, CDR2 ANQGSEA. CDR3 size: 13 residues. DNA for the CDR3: TGCAGCGTCGGGGGAGGACTTTTCCATACGCAGTATTTT. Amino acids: CSVGGGLFHTQYF.

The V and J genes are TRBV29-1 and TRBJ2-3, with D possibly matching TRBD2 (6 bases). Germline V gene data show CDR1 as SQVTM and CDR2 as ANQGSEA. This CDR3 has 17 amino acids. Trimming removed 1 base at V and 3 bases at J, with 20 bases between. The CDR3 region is CSVEGHTSTTATDTQYF. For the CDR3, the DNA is TGCAGCGTTGAAGGACACACTAGCACTACGGCTACAGATACGCAGTATTTT.

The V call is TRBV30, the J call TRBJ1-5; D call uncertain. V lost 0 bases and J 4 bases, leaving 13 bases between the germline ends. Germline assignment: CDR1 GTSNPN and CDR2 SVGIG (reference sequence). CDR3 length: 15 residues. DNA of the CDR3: TGTGCCTGGAGTGTAGGGCCCGGAGGGAATCAGCCCCAGCATTTT. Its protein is CAWSVGPGGNQPQHF.

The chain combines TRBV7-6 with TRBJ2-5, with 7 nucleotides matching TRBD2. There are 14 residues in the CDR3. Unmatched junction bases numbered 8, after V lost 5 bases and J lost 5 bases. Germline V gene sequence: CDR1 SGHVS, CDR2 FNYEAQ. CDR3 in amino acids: CASSDIGGYETQYF. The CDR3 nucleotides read TGTGCCAGCAGCGACATCGGGGGGTACGAGACCCAGTACTTC. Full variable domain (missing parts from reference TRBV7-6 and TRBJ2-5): GAGVSQSPRYKVTKRGQDVALRCDPISGHVSLYWYRQALGQGPEFLTYFNYEAQQDKSGLPNDRFSAERPEGSISTLTIQRTEQRDSAMYRCASSDIGGYETQYFGPGTRLLVL.

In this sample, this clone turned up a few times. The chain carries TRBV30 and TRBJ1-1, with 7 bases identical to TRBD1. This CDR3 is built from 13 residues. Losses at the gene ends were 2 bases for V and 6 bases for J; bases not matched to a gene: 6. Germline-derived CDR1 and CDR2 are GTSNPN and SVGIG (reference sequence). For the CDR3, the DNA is TGTGCCTGGAGTACACAGACAGGGCCTGAAGCTTTCTTT. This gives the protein CAWSTQTGPEAFF.

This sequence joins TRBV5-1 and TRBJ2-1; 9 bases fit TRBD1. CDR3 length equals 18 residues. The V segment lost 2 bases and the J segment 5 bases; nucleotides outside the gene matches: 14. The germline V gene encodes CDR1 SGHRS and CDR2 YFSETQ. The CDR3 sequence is CASSFTPGTGFENNEQFF. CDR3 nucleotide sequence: TGCGCCAGCAGCTTTACACCCGGGACAGGGTTTGAAAACAATGAGCAGTTCTTC.

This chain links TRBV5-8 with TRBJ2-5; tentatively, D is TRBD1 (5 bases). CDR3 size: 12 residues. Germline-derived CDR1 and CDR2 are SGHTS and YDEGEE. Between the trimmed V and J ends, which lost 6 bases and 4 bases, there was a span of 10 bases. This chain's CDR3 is CASKNRIETQYF. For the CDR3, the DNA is TGTGCCAGCAAGAACAGGATAGAGACCCAGTACTTC.

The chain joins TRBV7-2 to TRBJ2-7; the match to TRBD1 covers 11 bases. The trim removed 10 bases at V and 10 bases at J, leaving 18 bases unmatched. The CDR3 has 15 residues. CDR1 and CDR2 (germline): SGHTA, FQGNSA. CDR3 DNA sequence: TGTGCCACCAATAGCTTTGGGGGGACAGGGGGAGAACAGTACTTC. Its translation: CATNSFGGTGGEQYF.

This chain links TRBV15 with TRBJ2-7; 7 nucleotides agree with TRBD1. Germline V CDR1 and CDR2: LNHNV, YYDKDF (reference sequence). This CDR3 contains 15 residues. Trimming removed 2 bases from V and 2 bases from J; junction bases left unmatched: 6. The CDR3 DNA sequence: TGTGCCACCAGCAGATCGGGACAGACAACCTACGAGCAGTACTTC. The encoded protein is CATSRSGQTTYEQYF.

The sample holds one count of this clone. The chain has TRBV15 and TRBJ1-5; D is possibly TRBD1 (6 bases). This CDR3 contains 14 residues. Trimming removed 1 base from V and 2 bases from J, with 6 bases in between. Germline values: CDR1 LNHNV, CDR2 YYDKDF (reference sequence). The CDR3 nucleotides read TGTGCCACCAGCAGAGCAGGGGGCAATCAGCCCCAGCATTTT. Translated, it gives CATSRAGGNQPQHF.

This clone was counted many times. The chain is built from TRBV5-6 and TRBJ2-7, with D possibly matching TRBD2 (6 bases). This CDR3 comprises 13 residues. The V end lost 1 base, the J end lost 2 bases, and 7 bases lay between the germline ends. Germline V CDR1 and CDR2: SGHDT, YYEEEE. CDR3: CASSLWTTYEQYF. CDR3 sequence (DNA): TGTGCCAGCAGCTTGTGGACTACCTACGAGCAGTACTTC.

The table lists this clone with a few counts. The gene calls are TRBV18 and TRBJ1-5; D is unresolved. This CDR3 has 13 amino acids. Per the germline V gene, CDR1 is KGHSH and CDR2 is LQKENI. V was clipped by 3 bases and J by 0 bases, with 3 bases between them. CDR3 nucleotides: TGTGCCAGCTCACCCCTTAGCAATCAGCCCCAGCATTTT. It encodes CASSPLSNQPQHF.

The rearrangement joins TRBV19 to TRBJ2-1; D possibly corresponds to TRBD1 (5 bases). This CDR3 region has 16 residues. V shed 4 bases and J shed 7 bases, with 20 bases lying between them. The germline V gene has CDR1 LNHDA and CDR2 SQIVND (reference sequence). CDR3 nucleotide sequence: TGTGCCAGTAGTAACCCCCGCAGGGAAGTAGTTAATGAGCAGTTCTTC. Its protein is CASSNPRREVVNEQFF. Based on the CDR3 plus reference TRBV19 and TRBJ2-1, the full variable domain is DGGITQSPKYLFRKEGQNVTLSCEQNLNHDAMYWYRQDPGQGLRLIYYSQIVNDFQKGDIAEGYSVSREKKESFPLTVTSAQKNPTAFYLCASSNPRREVVNEQFFGPGTRLTVL.